The 9 T cell receptor beta chains listed next were all sequenced from one sample in a study of T cells after yellow fever vaccination. One entry per CDR3 protein results from TCRdb running MiXCR on the 5' RACE reads. This sample carries 200,000 to 300,000 distinct CDR3 sequences, 10% to 15% of them seen once, and the ten largest clones take about 0.51%. This specimen was CD4+ T cells sorted from PBMCs, taken 45 days after the yellow fever booster vaccination. These TCRs come from a man aged 25-45 years who received the YFV17D yellow fever vaccine.

The gene calls are TRBV6-2 or TRBV6-3 and TRBJ2-3, with 9 positions matching TRBD2. Germline V CDR1 and CDR2: MNHEY, SVGEGT. The V gene end was trimmed by 5 bases and the J gene end by 4 bases; junction bases not matched to a gene: 7. The CDR3 consists of 15 residues. CDR3 nucleotide sequence: TGTGCCAGCAGTAGGGCTAGCGGGAAACCAGATACGCAGTATTTT. Amino acids: CASSRASGKPDTQYF.

This clonotype turned up a few times. The rearrangement uses TRBV27 and TRBJ2-3; TRBD2 matches at 9 bases. This CDR3 has 16 amino acids. Germline loops: CDR1 MNHEY, CDR2 SMNVEV (reference sequence). The trim removed 8 bases at V and 1 base at J, leaving 10 bases unmatched. Here the CDR3 DNA reads TGTGCCAGCCGACGCGGGAGGGCGTCTGGCACAGATACGCAGTATTTT. This sequence encodes CASRRGRASGTDTQYF.

This clonotype was seen many times. The V call is TRBV5-1, the J call TRBJ2-1, with 15 bases aligning to TRBD2. The V segment lost 0 bases and the J segment 6 bases; nucleotides outside the gene matches: 1. The CDR3 covers 16 residues. Germline V gene data show CDR1 as SGHRS and CDR2 as YFSETQ. CDR3 amino acids: CASSLGTSGRVNEQFF. In nucleotides, the CDR3 is TGCGCCAGCAGCTTGGGGACTAGCGGGAGGGTCAATGAGCAGTTCTTC. Based on the CDR3 plus reference TRBV5-1 and TRBJ2-1, the full variable domain is KAGVTQTPRYLIKTRGQQVTLSCSPISGHRSVSWYQQTPGQGLQFLFEYFSETQRNKGNFPGRFSGRQFSNSRSEMNVSTLELGDSALYLCASSLGTSGRVNEQFFGPGTRLTVL.

The chain links TRBV28 to TRBJ2-7; 11 nucleotides match TRBD1. The CDR3 has 14 amino acids. CDR1 is MDHEN, CDR2 SYDVKM, per germline. The junction had 3 bases not matched to a gene; V was cut back by 2 bases and J by 6 bases. CDR3 coding DNA: TGTGCCAGCAGTTTAGAAGGGACAGGGGGCGAGCAGTACTTC. Protein sequence: CASSLEGTGGEQYF.

This clonotype occurred once. The V call is TRBV28, the J call TRBJ2-2, with 10 positions matching TRBD1. CDR3 size: 15 residues. Losses at the gene ends were 6 bases for V and 3 bases for J; bases not matched to a gene: 4. From germline, CDR1 is MDHEN and CDR2 SYDVKM. CDR3 residues: CASSHGTGDTGELFF. The CDR3 DNA is TGTGCCAGCAGCCACGGGACAGGGGACACCGGGGAGCTGTTTTTT.

This clonotype has just a few counts. The chain carries TRBV6-5 and TRBJ2-5; perhaps TRBD1 as D (6 bases). V lost 7 bases and J lost 9, with 18 bases in between. This CDR3 is 13 amino acids long. Germline V lookup: CDR1 MNHEY, CDR2 SVGAGI. The CDR3 nucleotides are TGTGCCAGCAATTTTGAACAGGGACGGGCCCAGTACTTC. It yields the protein CASNFEQGRAQYF.

The chain is built from TRBV3-1 and TRBJ2-2; no definite D call. V lost 0 bases and J lost 6, with 8 bases in between. Germline assignment: CDR1 LGHDT and CDR2 YNNKEL (reference sequence). The CDR3 has 14 amino acids. CDR3 amino acids: CASSQDGRPGELFF. In DNA, the CDR3 is TGTGCCAGCAGCCAAGATGGGCGCCCCGGGGAGCTGTTTTTT.

The rearrangement links TRBV18 to TRBJ1-2; 9 bases fit TRBD1. The ends lost 5 bases at V and 5 bases at J; junction bases unmatched: 9. The V gene's germline CDR1 is KGHSH and CDR2 LQKENI. The CDR3 is 15 amino acids. The CDR3 nucleotides are TGTGCCAGCTCAACCGGGACAGGGAGTAAATATGGCTACACCTTC. It specifies CASSTGTGSKYGYTF.

This clonotype was counted ten times or more. At one end, the junction sequence differs from germline, possibly due to a read error. The V gene is TRBV24-1, the J gene TRBJ2-7; 10 bases agree with TRBD1. Germline CDR1 reads KGHDR; CDR2 reads SFDVKD. This CDR3 region has 11 residues. CDR3 region: CATTLRDRGSF. The CDR3, as DNA: TGTGCCACCACCCTCCGGGACAGGGGCAGCTTC.